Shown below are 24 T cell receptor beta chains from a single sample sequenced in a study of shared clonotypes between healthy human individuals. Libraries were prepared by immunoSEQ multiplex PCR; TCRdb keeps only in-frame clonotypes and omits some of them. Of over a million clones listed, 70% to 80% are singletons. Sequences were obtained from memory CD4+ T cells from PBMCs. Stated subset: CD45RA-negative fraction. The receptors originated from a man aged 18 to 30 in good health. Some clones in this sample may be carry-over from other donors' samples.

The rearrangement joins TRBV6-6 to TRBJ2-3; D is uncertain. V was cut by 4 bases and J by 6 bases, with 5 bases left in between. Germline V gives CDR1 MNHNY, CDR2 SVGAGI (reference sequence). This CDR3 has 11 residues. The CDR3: CASSLSDTQYF. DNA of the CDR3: TGTGCCAGCAGTTTGAGCGATACGCAGTATTTT.

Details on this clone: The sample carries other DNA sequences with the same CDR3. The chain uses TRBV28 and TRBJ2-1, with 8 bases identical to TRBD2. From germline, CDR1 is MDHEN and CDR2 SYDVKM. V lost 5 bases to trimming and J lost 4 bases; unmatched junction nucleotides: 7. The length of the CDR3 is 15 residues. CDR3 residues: CASSTLAGGYNEQFF. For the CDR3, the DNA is TGTGCCAGCAGTACCCTAGCGGGTGGGTACAATGAGCAGTTCTTC.

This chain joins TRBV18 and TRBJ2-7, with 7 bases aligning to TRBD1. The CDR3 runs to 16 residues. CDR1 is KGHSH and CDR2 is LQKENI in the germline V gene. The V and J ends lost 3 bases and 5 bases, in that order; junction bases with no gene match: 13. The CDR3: CASSPVQGIGVHEQYF. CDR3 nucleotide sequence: TGTGCCAGCTCACCCGTACAGGGGATTGGCGTCCACGAGCAGTACTTC.

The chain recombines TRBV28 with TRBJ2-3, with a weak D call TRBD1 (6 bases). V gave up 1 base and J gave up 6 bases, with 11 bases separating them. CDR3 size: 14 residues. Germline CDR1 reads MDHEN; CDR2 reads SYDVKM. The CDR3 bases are TGTGCCAGCAGTTTATTCTCGAGGGGGGATACGCAGTATTTT. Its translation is CASSLFSRGDTQYF.

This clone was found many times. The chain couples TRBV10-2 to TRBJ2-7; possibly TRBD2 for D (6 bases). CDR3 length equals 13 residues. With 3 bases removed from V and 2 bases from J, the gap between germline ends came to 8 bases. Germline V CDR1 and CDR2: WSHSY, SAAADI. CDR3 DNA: TGCGCCAGCAGTGACCCGGGGGCCTACGAGCAGTACTTC. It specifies CASSDPGAYEQYF.

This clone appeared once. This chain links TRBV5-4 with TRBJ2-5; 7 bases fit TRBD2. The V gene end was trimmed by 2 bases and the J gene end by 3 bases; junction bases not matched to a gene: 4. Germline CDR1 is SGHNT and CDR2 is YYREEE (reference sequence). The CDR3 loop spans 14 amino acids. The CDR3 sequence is CASSLLASEETQYF. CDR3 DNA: TGTGCCAGCAGCTTACTAGCGTCTGAAGAGACCCAGTACTTC.

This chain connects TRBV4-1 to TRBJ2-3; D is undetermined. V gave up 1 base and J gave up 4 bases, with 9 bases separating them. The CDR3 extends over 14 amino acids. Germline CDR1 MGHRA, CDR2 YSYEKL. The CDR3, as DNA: TGCGCCAGCAGCCAAGCGTCAGCGCCAGATACGCAGTATTTT. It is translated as CASSQASAPDTQYF.

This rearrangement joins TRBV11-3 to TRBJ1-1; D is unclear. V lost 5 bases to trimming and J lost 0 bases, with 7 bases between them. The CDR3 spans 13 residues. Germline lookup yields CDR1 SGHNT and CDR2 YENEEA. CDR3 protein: CASSVGLNTEAFF. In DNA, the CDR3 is TGTGCCAGCAGCGTAGGACTGAACACTGAAGCTTTCTTT. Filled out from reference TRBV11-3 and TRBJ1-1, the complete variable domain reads EAGVVQSPRYKIIEKKQPVAFWCNPISGHNTLYWYLQNLGQGPELLIRYENEEAVDDSQLPKDRFSAERLKGVDSTLKIQPAELGDSAVYLCASSVGLNTEAFFGQGTRLTVV.

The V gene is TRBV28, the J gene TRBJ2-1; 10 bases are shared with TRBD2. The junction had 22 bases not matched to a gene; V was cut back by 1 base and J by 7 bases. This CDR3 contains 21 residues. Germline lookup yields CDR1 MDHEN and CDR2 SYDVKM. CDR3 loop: CASSLSQVKIAGGRGRNEQFF. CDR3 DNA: TGTGCCAGCAGTTTATCACAAGTAAAAATAGCGGGAGGCCGCGGTAGGAATGAGCAGTTCTTC.

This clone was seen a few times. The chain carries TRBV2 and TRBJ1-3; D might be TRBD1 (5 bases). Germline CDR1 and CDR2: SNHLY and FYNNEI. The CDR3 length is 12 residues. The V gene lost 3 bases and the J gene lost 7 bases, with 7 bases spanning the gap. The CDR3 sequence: CASSDRANTIYF. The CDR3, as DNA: TGTGCCAGCAGTGACAGGGCTAACACCATATATTTT.

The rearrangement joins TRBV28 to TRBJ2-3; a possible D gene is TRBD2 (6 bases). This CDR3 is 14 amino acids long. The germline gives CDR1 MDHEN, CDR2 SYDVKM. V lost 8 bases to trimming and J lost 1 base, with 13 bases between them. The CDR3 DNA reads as TGTGCCAGCCATGACGGGGGAGGCACAGATACGCAGTATTTT. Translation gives CASHDGGGTDTQYF.

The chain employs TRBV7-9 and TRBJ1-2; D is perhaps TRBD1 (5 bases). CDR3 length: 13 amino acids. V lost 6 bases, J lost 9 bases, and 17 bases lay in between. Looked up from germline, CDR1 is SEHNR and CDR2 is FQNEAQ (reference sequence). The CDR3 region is CASRIGAERSYTF. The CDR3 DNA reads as TGTGCCAGCAGAATAGGGGCGGAAAGAAGCTACACCTTC. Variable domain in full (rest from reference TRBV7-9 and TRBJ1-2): DTGVSQNPRHKITKRGQNVTFRCDPISEHNRLYWYRQTLGQGPEFLTYFQNEAQLEKSRLLSDRFSAERPKGSFSTLEIQRTEQGDSAMYLCASRIGAERSYTFGSGTRLTVV.

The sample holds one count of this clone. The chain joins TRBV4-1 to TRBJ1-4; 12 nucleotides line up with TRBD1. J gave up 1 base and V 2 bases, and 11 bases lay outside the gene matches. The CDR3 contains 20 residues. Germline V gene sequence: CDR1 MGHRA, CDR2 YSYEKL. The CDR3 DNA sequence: TGCGCCAGCAGCCAACCCTGGGACAGGGGGCCTGGGGGAACTAATGAAAAACTGTTTTTT. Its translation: CASSQPWDRGPGGTNEKLFF.

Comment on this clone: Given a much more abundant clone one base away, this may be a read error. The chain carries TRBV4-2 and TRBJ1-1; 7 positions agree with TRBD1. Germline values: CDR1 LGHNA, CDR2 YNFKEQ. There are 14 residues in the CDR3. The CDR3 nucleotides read TGTGTCAGCAGCCGCCCCGGGACAGAGATTGAAGCTTTCTTT. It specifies CVSSRPGTEIEAFF.

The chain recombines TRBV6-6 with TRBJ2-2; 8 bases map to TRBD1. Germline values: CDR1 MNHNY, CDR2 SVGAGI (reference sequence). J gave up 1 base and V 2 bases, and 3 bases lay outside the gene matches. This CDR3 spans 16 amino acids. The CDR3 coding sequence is TGTGCCAGCAGTTACGAGGGGACAGGGAACACCGGGGAGCTGTTTTTT. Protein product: CASSYEGTGNTGELFF.

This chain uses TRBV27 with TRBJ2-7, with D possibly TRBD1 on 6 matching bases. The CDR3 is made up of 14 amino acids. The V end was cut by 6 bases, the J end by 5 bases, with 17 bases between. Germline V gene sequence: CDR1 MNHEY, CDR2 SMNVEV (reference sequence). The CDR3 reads CASSTPNRAHEQYF. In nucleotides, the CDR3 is TGTGCCAGCAGCACCCCGAACAGGGCCCACGAGCAGTACTTC.

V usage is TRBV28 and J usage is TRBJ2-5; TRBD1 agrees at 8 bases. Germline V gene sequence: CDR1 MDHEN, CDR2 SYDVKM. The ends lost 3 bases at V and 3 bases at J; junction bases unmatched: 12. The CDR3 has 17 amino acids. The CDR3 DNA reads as TGTGCCAGCAGTTTTATCTCCTTCGGACAGGGAGAAGAGACCCAGTACTTC. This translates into CASSFISFGQGEETQYF.

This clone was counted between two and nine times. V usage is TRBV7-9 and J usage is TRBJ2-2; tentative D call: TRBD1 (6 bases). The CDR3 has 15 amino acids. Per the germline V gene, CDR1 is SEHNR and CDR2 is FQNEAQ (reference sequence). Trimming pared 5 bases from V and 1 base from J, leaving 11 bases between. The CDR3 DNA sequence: TGTGCCAGCAGCACCGGGACACTGAACACCGGGGAGCTGTTTTTT. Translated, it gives CASSTGTLNTGELFF.

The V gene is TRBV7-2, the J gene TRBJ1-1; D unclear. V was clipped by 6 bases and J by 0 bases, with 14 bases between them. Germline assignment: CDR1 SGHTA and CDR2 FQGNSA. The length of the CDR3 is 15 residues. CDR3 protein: CASSTRSYMNTEAFF. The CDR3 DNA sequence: TGTGCCAGCAGTACACGCAGTTACATGAACACTGAAGCTTTCTTT.

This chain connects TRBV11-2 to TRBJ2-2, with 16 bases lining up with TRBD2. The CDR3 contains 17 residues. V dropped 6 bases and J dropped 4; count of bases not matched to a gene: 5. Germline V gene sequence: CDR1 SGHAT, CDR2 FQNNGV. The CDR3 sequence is CASRGTSGRGSTGELFF. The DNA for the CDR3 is TGTGCCAGCAGAGGGACTAGCGGGAGGGGGAGCACCGGGGAGCTGTTTTTT.

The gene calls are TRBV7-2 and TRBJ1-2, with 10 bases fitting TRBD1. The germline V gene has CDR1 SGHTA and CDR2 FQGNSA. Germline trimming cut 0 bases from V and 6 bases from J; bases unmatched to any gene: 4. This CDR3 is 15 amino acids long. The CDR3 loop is CASSLARGTGDGYTF. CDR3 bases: TGTGCCAGCAGCTTAGCGCGCGGGACAGGGGATGGCTACACCTTC.

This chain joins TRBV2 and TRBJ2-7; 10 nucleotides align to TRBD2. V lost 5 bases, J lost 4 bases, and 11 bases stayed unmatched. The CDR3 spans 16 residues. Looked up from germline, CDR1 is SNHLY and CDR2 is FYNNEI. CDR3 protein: CASSFVLAGVKYEQYF. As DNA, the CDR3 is TGTGCCAGCAGTTTTGTTCTAGCGGGAGTAAAGTACGAGCAGTACTTC.

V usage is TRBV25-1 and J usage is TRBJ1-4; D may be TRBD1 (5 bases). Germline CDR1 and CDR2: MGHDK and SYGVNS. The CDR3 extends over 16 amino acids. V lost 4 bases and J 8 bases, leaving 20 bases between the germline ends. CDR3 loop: CASSVPSGTKEEKLFF. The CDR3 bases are TGTGCCAGCAGTGTTCCCTCAGGGACGAAAGAAGAAAAACTGTTTTTT. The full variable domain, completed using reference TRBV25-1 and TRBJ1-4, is EADIYQTPRYLVIGTGKKITLECSQTMGHDKMYWYQQDPGMELHLIHYSYGVNSTEKGDLSSESTVSRIRTEHFPLTLESARPSHTSQYLCASSVPSGTKEEKLFFGSGTQLSVL.

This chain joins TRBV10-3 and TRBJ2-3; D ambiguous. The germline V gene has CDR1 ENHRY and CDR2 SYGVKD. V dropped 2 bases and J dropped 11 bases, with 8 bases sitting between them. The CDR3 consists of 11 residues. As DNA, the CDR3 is TGTGCCATCAGTGAGCGGTCGGGGCAGTATTTT. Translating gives CAISERSGQYF.